These 28 T cell receptor beta chains were all obtained from the same sample, sequenced in a study of T cell responses to AZD1222 COVID-19 vaccine. The method was immunoSEQ multiplex PCR; TCRdb's version includes in-frame clones alone and lacks a portion of them. The sample carries fewer than 130,000 clones, about 94% recorded once. The sample in question was peripheral blood, obtained on day 0 of AZD1222 vaccination. These TCRs come from an adult in good health.

The rearrangement joins TRBV4-3 to TRBJ1-4, with 8 bases fitting TRBD1. The ends lost 4 bases at V and 5 bases at J; junction bases unmatched: 15. From germline, CDR1 is LGHNA and CDR2 YSLEER. There are 18 residues in the CDR3. CDR3 loop: CASSRGGTGRGRNEKLFF. The CDR3 nucleotides read TGCGCCAGCAGCCGTGGCGGGACAGGCCGGGGACGAAATGAAAAACTGTTTTTT.

V usage is TRBV21-1 and J usage is TRBJ2-2; TRBD1, the D gene given by the table, was not confirmed from the DNA. TRBV21-1 is annotated as a pseudogene. The CDR3 spans 20 residues. The CDR3 protein is CASSKVKGRGRVIGSGELFF. The CDR3 DNA reads TGTGCCAGCAGCAAAGTCAAGGGCAGGGGTCGGGTTATTGGGTCCGGGGAGCTGTTTTTT.

The V and J genes are TRBV5-4 and TRBJ1-6; TRBD1 matches at 8 bases. V dropped 5 bases and J dropped 8; count of bases not matched to a gene: 6. The germline gives CDR1 SGHNT, CDR2 YYREEE (reference sequence). The CDR3 is 14 amino acids. The DNA of the CDR3 is TGTGCCAGCAGTCTGGAACAGGGGGATTCACCCCTCCACTTT. Its protein is CASSLEQGDSPLHF.

This clone was counted once. This rearrangement joins TRBV27 to TRBJ2-7; D tentatively fits TRBD1 or TRBD2 (7 bases each). Germline loops: CDR1 MNHEY, CDR2 SMNVEV (reference sequence). Trimming took off 8 bases at V and 2 bases at J, with 16 bases between the two ends. This CDR3 has 14 residues. CDR3 DNA sequence: TGTGCCAGCGCCCTGAGCGGGACAGCCTACGAGCAGTACTTC. The encoded protein is CASALSGTAYEQYF.

V is TRBV11-2 and J is TRBJ2-5; 7 positions match TRBD1. With 5 bases clipped from V and 4 bases from J, the junction kept 10 bases outside the gene matches. CDR3 size: 15 residues. The germline V gene has CDR1 SGHAT and CDR2 FQNNGV. The chain's CDR3 is CASSPLPGQRETQYF. CDR3 sequence (DNA): TGTGCCAGCAGCCCACTGCCGGGACAGAGAGAGACCCAGTACTTC.

The chain is built from TRBV28 and TRBJ1-1; D uncertain. Germline loops: CDR1 MDHEN, CDR2 SYDVKM. V lost 6 bases, J lost 1 base, and 15 bases lay in between. The CDR3 totals 15 residues. The CDR3 coding sequence is TGTGCCAGCAGCATAGTGGGGAGCCGGAACACTGAAGCTTTCTTT. This sequence encodes CASSIVGSRNTEAFF.

This rearrangement joins TRBV5-1 to TRBJ2-2; 9 bases are a match to TRBD1. CDR3 length: 17 residues. Losses at the gene ends were 8 bases for V and 4 bases for J; bases not matched to a gene: 15. Germline CDR1 reads SGHRS; CDR2 reads YFSETQ. Here the CDR3 DNA reads TGCGCCAGAATCCGGGACAGGGACGAATCGGGCACCGGGGAGCTGTTTTTT. Protein sequence: CARIRDRDESGTGELFF.

CDR3 region: CASSIVPGPQETQYF. CDR3 sequence (DNA): TGTGCCAGTAGTATAGTTCCCGGACCCCAAGAGACCCAGTACTTC. The rearrangement joins TRBV19 to TRBJ2-5, with D unresolved. This CDR3 contains 15 residues. Germline V lookup: CDR1 LNHDA, CDR2 SQIVND (reference sequence). The germline V and J ends were trimmed by 1 base and 1 base, with 10 bases remaining between them.

The chain is built from TRBV28 and TRBJ1-3; D gene ambiguous. The germline V gene encodes CDR1 MDHEN and CDR2 SYDVKM. The CDR3 is 14 amino acids. The germline V and J ends were trimmed by 6 bases and 0 bases, with 9 bases remaining between them. This chain's CDR3 is CASSWDNSGNTIYF. The CDR3 DNA follows: TGTGCCAGCAGCTGGGATAACTCTGGAAACACCATATATTTT.

The V call is TRBV7-6, the J call TRBJ2-5, with D possibly TRBD2 on 6 matching bases. The CDR3 is 15 residues long. From germline, CDR1 is SGHVS and CDR2 FNYEAQ. Trimming cost V 2 bases and J 2 bases, with 12 bases left between them. CDR3 nucleotides: TGTGCCAGCAGCTTATACGGGGGAAAACAAGAGACCCAGTACTTC. Its protein product is CASSLYGGKQETQYF.

V and J are TRBV11-2 and TRBJ1-3; TRBD1 is a possible D gene (6 bases). Trimming shortened V by 4 bases and J by 3 bases, and 13 bases separated the two germline ends. The CDR3 runs to 15 residues. The germline gives CDR1 SGHAT, CDR2 FQNNGV. CDR3 coding DNA: TGTGCCAGCAGCTCTCCCAGGGGATATGGAAACACCATATATTTT. It encodes CASSSPRGYGNTIYF.

The J gene is TRBJ2-7, the V gene TRBV27; the D gene is possibly TRBD2 (5 bases). The CDR3 consists of 14 residues. Per germline, CDR1 MNHEY and CDR2 SMNVEV (reference sequence). V gave up 3 bases and J gave up 6 bases, with 15 bases separating them. The CDR3 sequence: CASSFGGNLGEQYF. Here the CDR3 DNA reads TGTGCCAGCAGTTTTGGAGGCAATTTGGGCGAGCAGTACTTC.

As DNA, the CDR3 is TGTGCCAGCAGCAGGGGGCAGGAACAGCCCCAGCATTTT. Translated: CASSRGQEQPQHF. V and J are TRBV2 and TRBJ1-5; 8 nucleotides agree with TRBD1. CDR3 length equals 13 residues. The J segment lost 7 bases and the V segment lost 6 bases, leaving 5 bases of the junction unmatched. Germline V gene sequence: CDR1 SNHLY, CDR2 FYNNEI. The full variable domain, rest sourced from reference TRBV2 and TRBJ1-5, is EPEVTQTPSHQVTQMGQEVILRCVPISNHLYFYWYRQILGQKVEFLVSFYNNEISEKSEIFDDQFSVERPDGSNFTLKIRSTKLEDSAMYFCASSRGQEQPQHFGDGTRLSIL.

The genes are TRBV24-1 and TRBJ2-2; no reliable D call. V was shortened by 4 bases and J by 3 bases, with 2 bases between the two germline ends. The germline V gene has CDR1 KGHDR and CDR2 SFDVKD. The CDR3 is made up of 12 amino acids. CDR3 nucleotides: TGTGCCACCAGTGACTACACCGGGGAGCTGTTTTTT. Amino acid sequence: CATSDYTGELFF.

CDR3 coding DNA: TGTGCCAGCAGTGATATCAGGGGGCTCAACTATGGCTACACCTTC. It yields the protein CASSDIRGLNYGYTF. The chain combines TRBV2 with TRBJ1-2, with 8 nucleotides matching TRBD1. Germline CDR1 is SNHLY and CDR2 is FYNNEI. The CDR3 is made up of 15 amino acids. The trim removed 3 bases at V and 2 bases at J, leaving 5 bases unmatched. Full variable domain (outside the CDR3, taken from reference TRBV2 and TRBJ1-2): EPEVTQTPSHQVTQMGQEVILRCVPISNHLYFYWYRQILGQKVEFLVSFYNNEISEKSEIFDDQFSVERPDGSNFTLKIRSTKLEDSAMYFCASSDIRGLNYGYTFGSGTRLTVV.

This clone was picked up one time. V is TRBV27 and J is TRBJ1-1; a weak D match, TRBD1 (6 bases). Germline CDR1 MNHEY, CDR2 SMNVEV (reference sequence). There are 14 residues in the CDR3. Trimming left V 6 bases short and J 7 bases short, with 18 bases between. CDR3 protein: CASSPTGTPGEAFF. The CDR3 nucleotides are TGTGCCAGCAGCCCTACCGGGACACCCGGTGAAGCTTTCTTT.

The V call is TRBV18, the J call TRBJ2-7, with 9 bases lining up with TRBD1. The length of the CDR3 is 14 residues. Germline V CDR1 and CDR2: KGHSH, LQKENI. V dropped 2 bases and J dropped 7; count of bases not matched to a gene: 6. The CDR3: CASSPRDRAAEQYF. The CDR3 nucleotides are TGTGCCAGCTCACCAAGGGACAGGGCTGCGGAGCAGTACTTC. Full variable domain (remainder filled in from reference TRBV18 and TRBJ2-7): NAGVMQNPRHLVRRRGQEARLRCSPMKGHSHVYWYRQLPEEGLKFMVYLQKENIIDESGMPKERFSAEFPKEGPSILRIQQVVRGDSAAYFCASSPRDRAAEQYFGPGTRLTVT.

The rearrangement links TRBV30 to TRBJ1-2; 9 bases align to TRBD1. Trimming took 4 bases from V and 1 from J; bases not matched to a gene: 4. The CDR3 contains 14 residues. Germline V gene data show CDR1 as GTSNPN and CDR2 as SVGIG (reference sequence). The CDR3 protein is CAWMGDRDNYGYTF. The CDR3 nucleotides are TGTGCCTGGATGGGGGACAGGGATAACTATGGCTACACCTTC. Full variable domain (rest looked up from reference TRBV30 and TRBJ1-2): SQTIHQWPATLVQPVGSPLSLECTVEGTSNPNLYWYRQAAGRGLQLLFYSVGIGQISSEVPQNLSASRPQDRQFILSSKKLLLSDSGFYLCAWMGDRDNYGYTFGSGTRLTVV.

The chain carries TRBV6-2 or TRBV6-3 and TRBJ1-1, with 8 positions matching TRBD1. The J segment lost 3 bases and the V segment lost 6 bases, leaving 6 bases of the junction unmatched. Germline V gene data show CDR1 as MNHEY and CDR2 as SVGEGT. The CDR3 length is 14 residues. The CDR3 sequence: CASSSQGAYTEAFF. The CDR3 bases are TGTGCCAGCAGCTCCCAGGGGGCGTACACTGAAGCTTTCTTT.

The genes are TRBV6-1 and TRBJ1-2; 9 nucleotides line up with TRBD1. Germline CDR1 and CDR2: MNHNS and SASEGT. The CDR3 consists of 15 residues. The J segment lost 4 bases and the V segment lost 1 base, leaving 4 bases of the junction unmatched. CDR3 region: CASSEVGTGSYGYTF. CDR3 bases: TGTGCCAGCAGTGAAGTGGGGACAGGGTCCTATGGCTACACCTTC.

The CDR3: CASRLSLRDEQFF. DNA for the CDR3: TGTGCCAGCAGACTTTCGTTGCGGGATGAGCAGTTCTTC. The V gene is TRBV28, the J gene TRBJ2-1, with a weak D call TRBD2 (5 bases). Germline V gene sequence: CDR1 MDHEN, CDR2 SYDVKM. The CDR3 sequence is 13 residues long. V was cut by 6 bases and J by 8 bases, with 14 bases left in between.

This chain joins TRBV2 and TRBJ2-1; D not certain. Trimming cost V 2 bases and J 1 base, with 0 bases left between them. The CDR3 is 12 amino acids. Germline V CDR1 and CDR2: SNHLY, FYNNEI. The CDR3 loop reads CASSESYNEQFF. CDR3 DNA sequence: TGTGCCAGCAGTGAATCCTACAATGAGCAGTTCTTC.

The V gene is TRBV10-1, the J gene TRBJ1-2, with D uncertain. The V gene lost 2 bases and the J gene lost 1 base, with 17 bases spanning the gap. The CDR3 has 17 amino acids. Germline loops: CDR1 WNHNN, CDR2 SYGVQD (reference sequence). This CDR3 reads CASSETNTPGNNYGYTF. DNA for the CDR3: TGCGCCAGCAGTGAGACTAACACCCCCGGGAATAACTATGGCTACACCTTC.

The rearrangement uses TRBV28 and TRBJ1-5; TRBD1 aligns across 11 bases. CDR3 size: 16 residues. Germline V gene data show CDR1 as MDHEN and CDR2 as SYDVKM. Unmatched junction bases numbered 8, after V lost 5 bases and J lost 5 bases. The CDR3 sequence: CASSPRDRGWHQPQHF. The DNA of the CDR3 is TGTGCCAGCAGTCCCAGGGACAGGGGGTGGCATCAGCCCCAGCATTTT. Complete variable domain (other parts from reference TRBV28 and TRBJ1-5): DVKVTQSSRYLVKRTGEKVFLECVQDMDHENMFWYRQDPGLGLRLIYFSYDVKMKEKGDIPEGYSVSREKKERFSLILESASTNQTSMYLCASSPRDRGWHQPQHFGDGTRLSIL.

This sequence joins TRBV27 and TRBJ2-1; the D is unclear. In germline, CDR1 is MNHEY, CDR2 SMNVEV (reference sequence). With 3 bases removed from V and 10 bases from J, the gap between germline ends came to 7 bases. This CDR3 has 11 amino acids. The DNA for the CDR3 is TGTGCCAGCAGTTTCGGTTTAGAGCAGTTCTTC. Its protein is CASSFGLEQFF.

The CDR3 coding sequence is TGTGCCAGCAGCCTCCAACCGGGGACTGAAGCTTTCTTT. Its protein product is CASSLQPGTEAFF. The V and J genes are TRBV11-3 and TRBJ1-1; no definite D call. Germline V gene lookup returns CDR1 SGHNT and CDR2 YENEEA. This CDR3 region has 13 residues. Trimming shortened V by 5 bases and J by 5 bases, and 12 bases separated the two germline ends.

The V gene is TRBV6-5, the J gene TRBJ1-1, with no clear D. Trimming left V 7 bases short and J 4 bases short, with 13 bases between. The CDR3 is made up of 13 amino acids. Looked up from germline, CDR1 is MNHEY and CDR2 is SVGAGI. CDR3 region: CASILGRSTEAFF. The CDR3 DNA reads as TGTGCCAGCATATTGGGTCGGAGCACTGAAGCTTTCTTT.

The chain has TRBV3-1 (or the pseudogene TRBV3-2) and TRBJ2-3; D is unresolved. Germline loops: CDR1 LGHDT, CDR2 YNNKEL (reference sequence). The CDR3 has 13 amino acids. Trimming cost V 3 bases and J 2 bases, with 6 bases left between them. CDR3 amino acids: CASSHPPTDTQYF. The CDR3 DNA follows: TGTGCCAGCAGCCACCCCCCCACAGATACGCAGTATTTT.